This T cell receptor beta chain was identified during a study of blood T cell repertoires in COVID-19. Looking at the study overall: COVID-19 samples, acute and convalescent, were from the United States, Italy and Spain.

Germline values: CDR1 GTSNPN, CDR2 SVGIG (reference sequence). Trimming took 0 bases from V and 6 from J, leaving 14 bases between them. CDR3 length equals 15 residues. Per the original methods: Amplification of reference gene primers provided the estimated nucleated cell counts. The method was immunoSEQ multiplex PCR; TCRdb's version includes in-frame clones alone and lacks a portion of them. V, J and clone size derive from that table, while D and trimming were established from the DNA sequence. Of around 100,000 clones in the sample, 70% to 90% were seen once. This TCR was sampled from a man aged 40-55 years with acute or convalescent COVID-19. Sample: peripheral blood. This chain links TRBV30 with TRBJ1-4; D unclear. Here the CDR3 reads CAWSVRGGYYEKLFF. CDR3 sequence (DNA): TGTGCCTGGAGTGTACGAGGAGGCTATTATGAAAAACTGTTTTTT.